A selection of T cell receptor beta chains follows, all from one sample in a study of T-cell memory formation after mild COVID-19. A single record per CDR3 protein comes from TCRdb applying MiXCR to the 5' RACE reads. The repertoire holds 350,000 to 400,000 distinct CDR3 sequences, with approximately 14% as singletons. Sequencing was carried out using PBMCs or a T cell subset sorted from them (not recorded which). The source is a man aged 18 to 29 who had mild COVID-19 (a few samples of this study predate the infection). Cell type and time point are not known. CDR3s include the opening cysteine and the closing phenylalanine or tryptophan. D genes are given only for firm matches. Size is omitted from some rows. Given values are once, few, many or a class for expanded clones.

CDR3 DNA,CDR3 protein,clone size,D gene,V gene,J gene
TGTGCCAGCAGTTTTATGGCAGGTAGCAATCAGCCCCAGCATTTT,CASSFMAGSNQPQHF,.,.,TRBV12-3/TRBV12-4,TRBJ1-5
TGTGCCAGCAGCTCTATACAGGGACGCGCCGGGGAGCTGTTTTTT,CASSSIQGRAGELFF,many,.,TRBV11-2,TRBJ2-2
TGCGCCAGCAGCTTTACCCTCCGGGGTGGCACTGAAGCTTTCTTT,CASSFTLRGGTEAFF,many,.,TRBV5-1,TRBJ1-1
TGTGCCAGCGCGGGACTTTTGAACACTGAAGCTTTCTTT,CASAGLLNTEAFF,.,.,TRBV28,TRBJ1-1
TGTGCCAGCAGCCCAAGATTCTTCTACGAGCAGTACTTC,CASSPRFFYEQYF,few,.,TRBV7-9,TRBJ2-7
TGTGCCAGCAGCTTAACGGCGGGGGAGACTGAAGCTTTCTTT,CASSLTAGETEAFF,.,.,TRBV7-3,TRBJ1-1
TGTGCCAGCAGTCCCCGGGAACCACTTACGCAGTATTTT,CASSPREPLTQYF,.,.,TRBV6-2/TRBV6-3,TRBJ2-3
TGCGCCAGCAGCTTGGGGACAGGTGGGAACATTCAGTACTTC,CASSLGTGGNIQYF,.,TRBD1,TRBV5-1,TRBJ2-4
TGTGCCAGCAGCTCGGACAGGAACACCGGGGAGCTGTTTTTT,CASSSDRNTGELFF,many,.,TRBV5-5,TRBJ2-2
TGTGCCAGCAGTGAATCTCGTATAAACACAGATACGCAGTATTTT,CASSESRINTDTQYF,few,.,TRBV25-1,TRBJ2-3
TGTGCCAGCAGTGAACTACAGGGGGTGAGCTATGGCTACACCTTC,CASSELQGVSYGYTF,few,TRBD1,TRBV25-1,TRBJ1-2
TGTGCCAGCAGTTACTTACCGGACCAGGTCCCCTACGAGCAGTACTTC,CASSYLPDQVPYEQYF,few,.,TRBV6-5,TRBJ2-7
TGTGCCAGCAGTTTTGGTAGCGAGCAGTTCTTC,CASSFGSEQFF,many,.,TRBV27,TRBJ2-1
TGTGCCAGCAGTTTAGCGTCTTTTACAGGGATGCCTGTAAACACCATATATTTT,CASSLASFTGMPVNTIYF,.,.,TRBV12-3/TRBV12-4,TRBJ1-3
TGTGCCAGCAGCCCATTGATCGGGACAGGGGTTAAGTACGAGCAGTACTTC,CASSPLIGTGVKYEQYF,few,TRBD1,TRBV5-6,TRBJ2-7
TGTGCCAGCAGCCGTTGGACAGTGAACACCGGGGAGCTGTTTTTT,CASSRWTVNTGELFF,few,.,TRBV5-4,TRBJ2-2
TGTGCCAGCAGCCCTAGAGGGGGGACGGGCACAGATACGCAGTATTTT,CASSPRGGTGTDTQYF,few,.,TRBV5-4,TRBJ2-3
TGTGCCAGCAGCCTCGCCCTCACCCCGCAGTATTTT,CASSLALTPQYF,.,.,TRBV7-2,TRBJ2-3
TGCGCCAGCAGTGATCCGGGACTAGCGGGGGGTTATGAGCAGTTCTTC,CASSDPGLAGGYEQFF,.,TRBD2,TRBV10-2,TRBJ2-1
TGCGCCAGCAGCCCTGACTTCGGGGACAGAGATAATTCACCCCTCCACTTT,CASSPDFGDRDNSPLHF,few,TRBD1,TRBV5-1,TRBJ1-6
TGTGCCAGCAGCTTAGAGTTGGCTGGGGCCAACGTCCTGACTTTC,CASSLELAGANVLTF,many,.,TRBV7-8,TRBJ2-6
TGTGCCAGCAGAGCTGGTTGGACCGGGGAGCTGTTTTTT,CASRAGWTGELFF,.,.,TRBV27,TRBJ2-2
TGTGCCAGCAGCCCTCCGGGGGCTCAGAATGAGCAGTTCTTC,CASSPPGAQNEQFF,few,.,TRBV7-3,TRBJ2-1
TGCGCCAGCAGCAGACTAGCGGGGGGCCTCCAAGAGACCCAGTACTTC,CASSRLAGGLQETQYF,many,TRBD2,TRBV5-1,TRBJ2-5
TGTGCCAGCAGGGTGGACGGATACTCTGGAAACACCATATATTTT,CASRVDGYSGNTIYF,.,.,TRBV2,TRBJ1-3
TGCGCCAGCAGCTTGGGGCAGGGACTAGGCGAGCAGTACTTC,CASSLGQGLGEQYF,.,TRBD2,TRBV5-1,TRBJ2-7
TGCGCCAGCATACTAGAAGGTAACCGAAAAAACAATGAGCAGTTCTTC,CASILEGNRKNNEQFF,few,.,TRBV10-1,TRBJ2-1
TGTGCCAGCAGTAAGAGGGAGTCGGCTGAAGCTTTCTTT,CASSKRESAEAFF,.,.,TRBV6-2/TRBV6-3,TRBJ1-1
TGTGCCAGCAGCCCGGGACTAGCGGGGGTTGAGACCCAGTACTTC,CASSPGLAGVETQYF,few,TRBD2,TRBV5-5,TRBJ2-5
TGTGCCAGCAGCTCAACTAGCGGGGGCTACGAGCAGTACTTC,CASSSTSGGYEQYF,.,TRBD2,TRBV7-2,TRBJ2-7
TGTGCCAGCTCGAACACGGGGTACGTTGAAGCTTTCTTT,CASSNTGYVEAFF,many,.,TRBV7-6,TRBJ1-1
TGCGCCAGCAGCTTGCCCCGGGACAGGGTTGGGTCAGATACGCAGTATTTT,CASSLPRDRVGSDTQYF,many,TRBD1,TRBV5-1,TRBJ2-3
TGTGCCAGTAGATGGGGACCTAGCGTGCCCCAGCATTTT,CASRWGPSVPQHF,few,.,TRBV19,TRBJ1-5
TGCAGTGCTAGGAGGGGGGCCTCCTACTACGAGCAGTACTTC,CSARRGASYYEQYF,.,.,TRBV20-1,TRBJ2-7
TGTGCCAGCAGCACCCAACAGGGCCCTGGGGCCAACGTCCTGACTTTC,CASSTQQGPGANVLTF,many,.,TRBV7-3,TRBJ2-6
TGCGCCAGCAGCCCCGGGACAGCCTATTCACCCCTCCACTTT,CASSPGTAYSPLHF,many,TRBD1,TRBV5-1,TRBJ1-6
TGTGCCAGCAGTTACTCCTCTGGGGGGGGCACTGAAGCTTTCTTT,CASSYSSGGGTEAFF,.,.,TRBV6-5,TRBJ1-1
TGTGCCAGCAGCCCCAACAGCAGAGGAAGCTATGGCTACACCTTC,CASSPNSRGSYGYTF,few,.,TRBV7-2,TRBJ1-2
TGCGCCAGCAGCTTCCTGACAGGGATGAATGAGCAGTTCTTC,CASSFLTGMNEQFF,few,TRBD1,TRBV5-1,TRBJ2-1
TGTGCCAGCAGCGTAGCGCAAAGGGTGATTGGCGAGGAGCTGTTTTTT,CASSVAQRVIGEELFF,few,.,TRBV9,TRBJ2-2
TGTGCCAGCCCATGGGGCAGGGTTTGGATCGTCTATGGCTACACCTTC,CASPWGRVWIVYGYTF,.,.,TRBV27,TRBJ1-2
TGTGCCAGCAGAGGGAGCCGGGACAGGGACACAGGGACCTATGGCTACACCTTC,CASRGSRDRDTGTYGYTF,once,TRBD1,TRBV6-1,TRBJ1-2
TGTGCCAGCAGTTACGGAGACCCCCATCAGCCCCAGCATTTT,CASSYGDPHQPQHF,many,.,TRBV6-2/TRBV6-3,TRBJ1-5
TGTGCCAGCAGCTTCCCCCCCGCTCTCGGGGAGACCCAGTACTTC,CASSFPPALGETQYF,.,.,TRBV12-3/TRBV12-4,TRBJ2-5
TGTGCCAGTAATATAGGGAGTAGCAATCAGCCCCAGCATTTT,CASNIGSSNQPQHF,.,.,TRBV19,TRBJ1-5
TGTGCCTGGAGTAGGCATTCAGCAGATACGCAGTATTTT,CAWSRHSADTQYF,.,.,TRBV30,TRBJ2-3
TGTGCCAGCAGCTTGTCCGTCTCCTACGAGCAGTACTTC,CASSLSVSYEQYF,.,.,TRBV11-2,TRBJ2-7
TGTGCCAGCAGCCAAGAGGGACAGCCTAGCACAGATACGCAGTATTTT,CASSQEGQPSTDTQYF,many,TRBD1,TRBV4-2,TRBJ2-3
TGCGCCAGCAGCCAAAATCAGGTAGCCAACTATGGCTACACCTTC,CASSQNQVANYGYTF,.,.,TRBV4-3,TRBJ1-2
TGTGCCAGCAGCGTTACAGGGGGCGCCGGCACTGAAGCTTTCTTT,CASSVTGGAGTEAFF,few,TRBD1,TRBV7-9,TRBJ1-1
TGTGCCAGCAGCCCAGGGGGGCGGGGGGGTAGCACAGATACGCAGTATTTT,CASSPGGRGGSTDTQYF,.,TRBD2,TRBV12-3/TRBV12-4,TRBJ2-3
TGCGCCAGCAGCTTGGTGTGGGGCTCTGGAAACACCATATATTTT,CASSLVWGSGNTIYF,.,.,TRBV5-1,TRBJ1-3
TGTGCCAGCACCAAGACCTCCGGACAGGCCTACGAGCAGTACTTC,CASTKTSGQAYEQYF,.,TRBD1,TRBV7-2,TRBJ2-7
TGTGCCAGCAGTTTTCTGCAGGGGTATGGGGCCAACGTCCTGACTTTC,CASSFLQGYGANVLTF,many,.,TRBV12-3/TRBV12-4,TRBJ2-6